These 20 T cell receptor beta chains came from one sample sequenced in a study of T cell responses to AZD1222 COVID-19 vaccine. Data came from immunoSEQ multiplex PCR; TCRdb stores just in-frame clones and leaves some out. The data show fewer than 150,000 clones, with about 89% seen just once and about 7.1% held by the top ten. This sample comprised peripheral blood, obtained 28 days after the second AZD1222 dose. These receptors were collected from an adult who received the AZD1222 COVID-19 vaccine.

The chain carries TRBV7-9 and TRBJ1-1, with a possible D match to TRBD1 (5 bases). The CDR3 has 14 amino acids. Trimming pared 5 bases from V and 8 bases from J, leaving 18 bases between. CDR1 is SEHNR and CDR2 is FQNEAQ in the germline V gene (reference sequence). CDR3 bases: TGTGCCAGCAGCCCAAGGGGCCCCGGGGACGAAGCTTTCTTT. Translated: CASSPRGPGDEAFF.

V gene TRBV3-1 (or the pseudogene TRBV3-2) combines with J gene TRBJ1-4; 8 bases are shared with TRBD1. V lost 4 bases, J lost 8 bases, and 6 bases stayed unmatched. The CDR3 spans 14 residues. Germline lookup yields CDR1 LGHDT and CDR2 YNNKEL (reference sequence). The CDR3, as DNA: TGTGCCAGCAGCCCCTACAGGGGGGACGAAAAACTGTTTTTT. This encodes CASSPYRGDEKLFF.

The rearrangement joins TRBV9 to TRBJ1-6; 9 nucleotides line up with TRBD1. With 3 bases clipped from V and 9 bases from J, the junction kept 13 bases outside the gene matches. CDR1 SGDLS and CDR2 YYNGEE come from the germline V gene. The CDR3 spans 17 residues. CDR3: CASSGTNNRGRVSPLHF. CDR3 in DNA: TGTGCCAGCAGCGGAACGAACAACAGGGGGCGCGTTTCACCCCTCCACTTT.

V is TRBV30 and J is TRBJ2-7; D gene uncertain. The germline V gene has CDR1 GTSNPN and CDR2 SVGIG (reference sequence). The CDR3 has 12 residues. V was clipped by 5 bases and J by 6 bases, with 14 bases between them. The CDR3 DNA reads as TGTGCCTGGGGTCCCTCCGGTCTCGAGCAGTACTTC. It encodes CAWGPSGLEQYF.

The chain recombines TRBV7-9 with TRBJ1-4; D gene ambiguous. Trimming stripped 5 bases from V and 7 bases from J, with 17 bases between. Looked up from germline, CDR1 is SEHNR and CDR2 is FQNEAQ (reference sequence). The CDR3 consists of 15 residues. The CDR3: CASSLGRQEGEKLFF. CDR3 coding DNA: TGTGCCAGCAGCCTGGGCCGGCAGGAGGGTGAAAAACTGTTTTTT.

V gene TRBV7-9 combines with J gene TRBJ2-7; the match to TRBD1 covers 8 bases. J was trimmed by 2 bases and V by 0 bases; bases with no gene match: 6. The length of the CDR3 is 16 residues. The germline V gene has CDR1 SEHNR and CDR2 FQNEAQ (reference sequence). The CDR3 loop is CASSLAPTGATYEQYF. In nucleotides, the CDR3 is TGTGCCAGCAGCTTAGCCCCGACAGGGGCCACCTACGAGCAGTACTTC.

The chain carries TRBV5-1 and TRBJ2-7, with D maybe TRBD1 (6 bases). Germline V gene data show CDR1 as SGHRS and CDR2 as YFSETQ. Between the trimmed V and J ends, which lost 4 bases and 5 bases, there was a span of 13 bases. The CDR3 is 13 residues long. DNA of the CDR3: TGCGCCAGCAGCACACAGGGTCCCGACGAGCAGTACTTC. Encoded protein: CASSTQGPDEQYF.

The rearrangement joins TRBV4-2 to TRBJ2-7, with D uncertain. This CDR3 spans 14 amino acids. V was trimmed by 0 bases and J by 0 bases, leaving 6 bases between them. CDR1 is LGHNA, CDR2 YNFKEQ, per germline. CDR3 sequence reads: CASSQESGSYEQYF. The CDR3 bases are TGTGCCAGCAGCCAAGAATCCGGCTCCTACGAGCAGTACTTC.

This chain links TRBV11-2 with TRBJ2-2; D gene unclear. The germline CDR1 and CDR2 sequences are SGHAT and FQNNGV. The V and J ends lost 1 base and 2 bases respectively, with 8 bases between them. The CDR3 is made up of 15 amino acids. The CDR3 region has the DNA TGTGCCAGCAGCTTAGTGGCAGCAAACACCGGGGAGCTGTTTTTT. This sequence encodes CASSLVAANTGELFF.

As DNA, the CDR3 is TGTGCCAGCAGCCTTCTTAGGGGTACGCAGTATTTT. Translating gives CASSLLRGTQYF. The chain joins TRBV28 to TRBJ2-3, with D tentatively TRBD1 (5 bases). Deletions cut 6 bases from V and 8 bases from J, with 12 bases between. There are 12 residues in the CDR3. Germline V gene sequence: CDR1 MDHEN, CDR2 SYDVKM.

The chain links TRBV5-5 to TRBJ1-1, with 9 bases identical to TRBD1. V lost 0 bases and J lost 5; bases outside the gene matches: 5. The CDR3 sequence is 15 residues long. Looked up from germline, CDR1 is SGHKS and CDR2 is YYEKEE (reference sequence). CDR3 DNA: TGTGCCAGCAGCTTGGTGATCGACAGGGGGACTGAAGCTTTCTTT. The encoded protein is CASSLVIDRGTEAFF.

The J gene is TRBJ1-6, the V gene TRBV5-1, with 10 bases fitting TRBD1. The CDR3 is made up of 17 amino acids. Germline CDR1 is SGHRS and CDR2 is YFSETQ. J was trimmed by 8 bases and V by 0 bases; bases with no gene match: 8. The CDR3, as DNA: TGCGCCAGCAGCTTGGACCCACCCGGGACAGGGGATTCACCCCTCCACTTT. Translated: CASSLDPPGTGDSPLHF.

J is TRBJ2-7 and V is TRBV9; TRBD2 matches at 7 bases. The CDR3 sequence is 14 residues long. Germline V gene data show CDR1 as SGDLS and CDR2 as YYNGEE. After removal of 3 bases from V and 2 bases from J, the junction contained 5 bases not matched to a gene. DNA of the CDR3: TGTGCCAGCAGCGCCGCGGGGGTACCCTACGAGCAGTACTTC. Its translation is CASSAAGVPYEQYF.

The chain links TRBV7-6 to TRBJ1-4; no definite D call. V was trimmed by 2 bases and J by 8 bases, leaving 15 bases between them. The germline CDR1 and CDR2 sequences are SGHVS and FNYEAQ. CDR3 size: 15 residues. CDR3 region: CASSLMAQVSEKLFF. Here the CDR3 DNA reads TGTGCCAGCAGCTTAATGGCGCAGGTTTCGGAAAAACTGTTTTTT.

The V and J genes are TRBV19 and TRBJ2-1; D may correspond to TRBD1 or TRBD2 (6 bases each). The V gene's germline CDR1 is LNHDA and CDR2 SQIVND (reference sequence). The CDR3 covers 15 residues. Trimming cost V 5 bases and J 9 bases, with 20 bases left between them. The chain's CDR3 is CASSQWGAGEAEQFF. The CDR3, as DNA: TGTGCCAGTAGTCAGTGGGGGGCAGGGGAGGCTGAGCAGTTCTTC.

This chain links TRBV2 with TRBJ2-1; 9 bases are shared with TRBD2. CDR3 size: 12 residues. The ends lost 6 bases at V and 10 bases at J; junction bases unmatched: 4. Germline V gene lookup returns CDR1 SNHLY and CDR2 FYNNEI. The CDR3 bases are TGTGCCAGCAGGGGACTAGCTCGGGAGCAGTTCTTC. Its translation: CASRGLAREQFF.

The J gene is TRBJ2-5, the V gene TRBV11-3; perhaps D is TRBD1 or TRBD2 (6 bases each). The germline CDR1 and CDR2 sequences are SGHNT and YENEEA. The CDR3 extends over 17 amino acids. V was clipped by 0 bases and J by 6 bases, with 20 bases between them. The CDR3 sequence is CASSLDLIFGGEKTQYF. As DNA, the CDR3 is TGTGCCAGCAGCTTAGATCTGATATTCGGGGGCGAAAAGACCCAGTACTTC.

This clone appeared a single time. This chain connects TRBV20-1 to TRBJ1-1; D unclear. This CDR3 spans 11 amino acids. V dropped 8 bases and J dropped 8 bases, with 15 bases sitting between them. CDR1 and CDR2 (germline): DFQATT, SNEGSKA (reference sequence). The CDR3 loop is CSLRAAREAFF. In nucleotides, the CDR3 is TGCAGTTTGAGGGCAGCTAGAGAAGCTTTCTTT.

The chain combines TRBV2 with TRBJ2-1; a possible D gene is TRBD1 (5 bases). This CDR3 comprises 14 residues. Trimming removed 7 bases from V and 3 bases from J, with 13 bases in between. The germline CDR1 and CDR2 sequences are SNHLY and FYNNEI. The CDR3 DNA sequence: TGTGCCAGCACCCTAAGGGGCAACTACAATGAGCAGTTCTTC. Translating gives CASTLRGNYNEQFF.

This chain joins TRBV11-3 and TRBJ2-7; 7 bases are a match to TRBD1. Germline CDR1 is SGHNT and CDR2 is YENEEA. This CDR3 region has 14 residues. The V gene end was trimmed by 5 bases and the J gene end by 2 bases; junction bases not matched to a gene: 6. In nucleotides, the CDR3 is TGTGCCAGCAGCCGACAGGGCAGTGCCTACGAGCAGTACTTC. Encoded protein: CASSRQGSAYEQYF. The complete variable domain, with remaining parts taken from reference TRBV11-3 and TRBJ2-7, reads EAGVVQSPRYKIIEKKQPVAFWCNPISGHNTLYWYLQNLGQGPELLIRYENEEAVDDSQLPKDRFSAERLKGVDSTLKIQPAELGDSAVYLCASSRQGSAYEQYFGPGTRLTVT.